The 17 T cell receptor beta chains presented below share a single source sample, sequenced in a study of CD8+CD57+ T cells in acquired aplastic anemia (dated by TCRdb to the late 2010s). Instrument on record: Illumina HiSeq 2000. Genomic DNA was used as template for profiling of TCR beta VDJ combinations and CDR3 sequences. TCRdb reworked the public reads: Q25 trimming with fastp, MiXCR clone assembly, productive beta chains retained. Rows with one shared CDR3 protein collapse into an entry with the most common genes and DNA. This sample gives about 100,000 distinct CDR3 sequences in total; less than 65% of them show up just once. The ten top clones hold under 35% of the sample. The specimen was sorted CD4+, CD8+, or CD8+CD57+ T cells (not recorded which) from PBMCs. These receptor sequences come from a human donor in good health, serving as a control.

V and J are TRBV15 and TRBJ2-7, with TRBD2 identical over 9 bases. The CDR3 runs 14 residues. The germline gives CDR1 LNHNV, CDR2 YYDKDF (reference sequence). The trim removed 6 bases at V and 7 bases at J, leaving 10 bases unmatched. The CDR3 loop reads CATSEAGGSGEQYF. In DNA, the CDR3 is TGTGCCACCAGTGAAGCGGGAGGCTCGGGTGAGCAGTACTTC.

The V call is TRBV7-6, the J call TRBJ2-1; D uncertain. CDR1 is SGHVS and CDR2 is FNYEAQ in the germline V gene. V shed 5 bases and J shed 5 bases, with 10 bases lying between them. This CDR3 has 13 residues. CDR3 sequence: CASSPGDHNEQFF. The CDR3 coding sequence is TGTGCCAGCAGCCCGGGCGACCACAATGAGCAGTTCTTC. Supplemented by reference TRBV7-6 and TRBJ2-1, the full variable domain reads GAGVSQSPRYKVTKRGQDVALRCDPISGHVSLYWYRQALGQGPEFLTYFNYEAQQDKSGLPNDRFSAERPEGSISTLTIQRTEQRDSAMYRCASSPGDHNEQFFGPGTRLTVL.

This clonotype has more than one count but fewer than ten. A much larger clone lies a single base off, so this may be a read error. The chain has TRBV6-2 or TRBV6-3 and TRBJ2-7; D unclear. Germline assignment: CDR1 MNHEY and CDR2 SVGEGT. This CDR3 is built from 12 residues. This chain's CDR3 is CASSGLTYKQYF. The CDR3 bases are TGTGCCAGCAGTGGGCTCACCTACAAGCAGTACTTC.

As concerns this clonotype: At one end, the junction sequence differs from germline, possibly due to a read error. The chain recombines TRBV7-9 with TRBJ2-7; D is unresolved. The CDR3 totals 11 residues. Germline V gene sequence: CDR1 SEHNR, CDR2 FQNEAQ (reference sequence). CDR3 DNA sequence: TGTGCCAGCAGGACTTACTACAAGCAGTACTTC. It is translated as CASRTYYKQYF.

This clonotype was observed at least ten times. The chain uses TRBV19 and TRBJ1-5; D is perhaps TRBD1 (6 bases). CDR1 and CDR2 from the germline V gene are LNHDA and SQIVND (reference sequence). V dropped 8 bases and J dropped 1 base, with 15 bases sitting between them. This CDR3 comprises 15 residues. CDR3 DNA: TGTGCCAGTTTGTGGGGGCTCGGGAGCAATCAGCCCCAGCATTTT. Translating it yields CASLWGLGSNQPQHF. Based on the CDR3 plus reference TRBV19 and TRBJ1-5, the full variable domain is DGGITQSPKYLFRKEGQNVTLSCEQNLNHDAMYWYRQDPGQGLRLIYYSQIVNDFQKGDIAEGYSVSREKKESFPLTVTSAQKNPTAFYLCASLWGLGSNQPQHFGDGTRLSIL.

V and J are TRBV7-9 and TRBJ1-2; the match to TRBD1 covers 8 bases. The CDR3 runs to 15 residues. CDR1 is SEHNR and CDR2 is FQNEAQ in the germline V gene (reference sequence). V was pared by 5 bases and J by 8 bases, with 13 bases of the junction left unmatched. Here the CDR3 reads CASSPYDRGGAGYTF. The CDR3 region has the DNA TGTGCCAGCAGCCCATACGACAGGGGAGGGGCAGGCTACACCTTC.

This clonotype was counted many times. This chain uses TRBV19 with TRBJ1-1; possibly TRBD1 for D (5 bases). This CDR3 contains 17 residues. Trimming cost V 6 bases and J 0 bases, with 20 bases left between them. Germline V gene sequence: CDR1 LNHDA, CDR2 SQIVND (reference sequence). The CDR3 sequence: CASSKRRDEGMNTEAFF. Here the CDR3 DNA reads TGTGCCAGTAGCAAACGACGGGACGAAGGAATGAACACTGAAGCTTTCTTT.

The table lists this clonotype with many counts. V is TRBV10-3 and J is TRBJ1-1; D is perhaps TRBD1 (6 bases). The germline V gene encodes CDR1 ENHRY and CDR2 SYGVKD. The length of the CDR3 is 15 residues. V was trimmed by 7 bases and J by 1 base, leaving 16 bases between them. CDR3 loop: CAITQDSYQNTEAFF. CDR3 nucleotides: TGTGCCATCACCCAGGACAGTTACCAGAACACTGAAGCTTTCTTT.

The chain joins TRBV2 to TRBJ2-7; no clear D. The CDR3 sequence is 13 residues long. The V gene's germline CDR1 is SNHLY and CDR2 FYNNEI. Trimming pared 4 bases from V and 4 bases from J, leaving 11 bases between. The CDR3 protein is CASSVQNGYEQYF. As DNA, the CDR3 is TGTGCCAGCAGTGTACAGAATGGGTACGAGCAGTACTTC.

The rearrangement uses TRBV11-2 and TRBJ1-6; 7 bases are a match to TRBD1. With V trimmed by 5 bases and J by 7 bases, 8 bases remained unmatched. The V gene's germline CDR1 is SGHAT and CDR2 FQNNGV. This CDR3 has 15 residues. The CDR3 coding sequence is TGTGCCAGCAGCCGTACCGGGACAGAGAATTCACCCCTCCACTTT. As protein: CASSRTGTENSPLHF.

This clonotype was detected once. The chain is built from TRBV7-9 and TRBJ2-1, with 8 nucleotides matching TRBD2. V lost 8 bases to trimming and J lost 6 bases; unmatched junction nucleotides: 6. Germline CDR1 SEHNR, CDR2 FQNEAQ (reference sequence). This CDR3 has 13 residues. In DNA, the CDR3 is TGTGCCAGCGGGAATAGCGGGGCCAATGAGCAGTTCTTC. This encodes CASGNSGANEQFF.

This clonotype has more than one count but fewer than ten. The genes are TRBV2 and TRBJ2-7; D possibly matches TRBD1 or TRBD2 (6 bases each). Germline CDR1 reads SNHLY; CDR2 reads FYNNEI. The length of the CDR3 is 13 residues. V gave up 7 bases and J gave up 2 bases, with 12 bases separating them. Here the CDR3 reads CASNDGGAYEQYF. CDR3 DNA: TGTGCCAGCAACGACGGGGGCGCCTACGAGCAGTACTTC.

Turning to this clonotype: Given a much more abundant clone one base away, this may be a read error. The genes are TRBV9 and TRBJ2-7; 7 bases fit TRBD1. J gave up 2 bases and V 5 bases, and 13 bases lay outside the gene matches. The CDR3 is 16 amino acids. The V gene's germline CDR1 is SGDLS and CDR2 YYNGEE. CDR3 nucleotides: TGTGCCAGCAGTTTACCACAGGGGAGAAAGGCCTACGAGCAGTACTTC. Protein: CASSLPQGRKAYEQYF.

The J gene is TRBJ2-3, the V gene TRBV20-1; D unresolved. This CDR3 spans 12 amino acids. With 1 base removed from V and 4 bases from J, the gap between germline ends came to 6 bases. Per the germline V gene, CDR1 is DFQATT and CDR2 is SNEGSKA (reference sequence). In DNA form, the CDR3 reads TGCAGTGCTAGAGTTGGAGCAGATACGCAGTATTTT. Amino acid sequence: CSARVGADTQYF.

The chain couples TRBV25-1 to TRBJ2-1; D is unresolved. The CDR3 is 14 residues long. Germline CDR1 reads MGHDK; CDR2 reads SYGVNS. Trimming left V 2 bases short and J 0 bases short, with 5 bases between. In DNA, the CDR3 is TGTGCCAGCAGTGAAACGTTCTCCTACAATGAGCAGTTCTTC. Residues: CASSETFSYNEQFF.

The J gene is TRBJ1-1, the V gene TRBV29-1; D gene ambiguous. CDR3 length equals 14 residues. Trimming pared 2 bases from V and 1 base from J, leaving 11 bases between. Germline V gives CDR1 SQVTM, CDR2 ANQGSEA. CDR3 region: CSVELRLANTEAFF. For the CDR3, the DNA is TGCAGCGTTGAATTGAGGCTTGCGAACACTGAAGCTTTCTTT.

The chain uses TRBV11-1 and TRBJ2-2; TRBD1 matches at 7 bases. The trim removed 5 bases at V and 1 base at J, leaving 7 bases unmatched. The length of the CDR3 is 16 residues. CDR1 and CDR2 (germline): SGHAT, FQDESV (reference sequence). Here the CDR3 reads CASSPPQGRNTGELFF. The CDR3 DNA is TGTGCCAGCAGCCCACCACAGGGGCGGAACACCGGGGAGCTGTTTTTT.